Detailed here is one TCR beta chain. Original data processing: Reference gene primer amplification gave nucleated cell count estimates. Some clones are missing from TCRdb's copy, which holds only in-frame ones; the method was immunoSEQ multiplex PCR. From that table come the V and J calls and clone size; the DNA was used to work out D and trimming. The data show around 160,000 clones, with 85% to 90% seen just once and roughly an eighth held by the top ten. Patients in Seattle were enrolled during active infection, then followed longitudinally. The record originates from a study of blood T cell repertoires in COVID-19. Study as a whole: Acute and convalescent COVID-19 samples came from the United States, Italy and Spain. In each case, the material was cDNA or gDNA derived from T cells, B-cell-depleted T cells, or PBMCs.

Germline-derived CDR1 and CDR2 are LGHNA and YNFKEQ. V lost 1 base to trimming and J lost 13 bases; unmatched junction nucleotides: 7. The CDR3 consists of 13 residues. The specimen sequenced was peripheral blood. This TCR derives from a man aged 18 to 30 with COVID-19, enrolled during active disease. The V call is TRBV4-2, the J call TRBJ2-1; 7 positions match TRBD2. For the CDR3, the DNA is TGTGCCAGCAGCCAAGTAGCGGGCGGACCCCAGTTCTTC. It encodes CASSQVAGGPQFF.